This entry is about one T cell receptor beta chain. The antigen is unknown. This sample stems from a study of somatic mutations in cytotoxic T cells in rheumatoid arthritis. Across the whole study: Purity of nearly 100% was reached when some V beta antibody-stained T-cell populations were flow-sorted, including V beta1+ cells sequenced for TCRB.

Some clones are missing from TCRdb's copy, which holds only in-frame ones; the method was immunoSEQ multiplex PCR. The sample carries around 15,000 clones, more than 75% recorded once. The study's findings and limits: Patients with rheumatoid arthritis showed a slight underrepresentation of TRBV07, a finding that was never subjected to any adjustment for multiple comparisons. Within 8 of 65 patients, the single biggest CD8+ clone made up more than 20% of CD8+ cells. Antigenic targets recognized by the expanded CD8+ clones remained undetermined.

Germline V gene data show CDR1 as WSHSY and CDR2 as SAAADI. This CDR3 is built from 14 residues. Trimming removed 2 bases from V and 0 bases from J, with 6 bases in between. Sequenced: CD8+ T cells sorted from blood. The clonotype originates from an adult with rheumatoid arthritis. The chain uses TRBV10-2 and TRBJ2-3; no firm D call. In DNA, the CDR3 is TGCGCCAGCAGTGAGGGGATAAGCACAGATACGCAGTATTTT. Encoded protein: CASSEGISTDTQYF.